This is a list of T cell receptor beta chains from one sample in a study of T-cell memory formation after mild COVID-19. Each CDR3 protein gets one entry after TCRdb re-called the 5' RACE reads with MiXCR. The sample has about 130,000 distinct CDR3 sequences, approximately 5.9% seen once. Specimen: PBMCs or a T cell subset sorted from them (not recorded which). The source of these receptors is an adult woman who had mild COVID-19 (a few samples of this study predate the infection). Cell type and time point are not known. Each CDR3 is given with its conserved first and last residue. A D gene is named only where the DNA matches it firmly. A clone size is listed for some rows: how often the clone was seen (once, few, many), or a class if it is expanded.

v_call: TRBV5-1; clone_size: .; d_call: .; j_call: TRBJ2-6; cdr3_aa: CASLQSGANVLTF; cdr3_nt: TGCGCCAGCTTGCAATCTGGGGCCAACGTCCTGACTTTC
v_call: TRBV30; clone_size: .; d_call: .; j_call: TRBJ2-7; cdr3_aa: CAWSDNPSYEQYF; cdr3_nt: TGTGCCTGGAGTGATAACCCCTCCTACGAGCAGTACTTC
v_call: TRBV7-9; clone_size: few; d_call: .; j_call: TRBJ2-7; cdr3_aa: CASSQGSGRDQYF; cdr3_nt: TGTGCCAGCAGCCAAGGTTCGGGTCGCGATCAGTACTTC
v_call: TRBV9; clone_size: few; d_call: TRBD1; j_call: TRBJ2-1; cdr3_aa: CASSRGRIRTGDDEQFF; cdr3_nt: TGTGCCAGCAGCAGGGGGCGGATCCGGACAGGGGACGATGAGCAGTTCTTC
v_call: TRBV12-3/TRBV12-4; clone_size: many; d_call: .; j_call: TRBJ2-7; cdr3_aa: CASSLRRDYEQYF; cdr3_nt: TGTGCCAGCAGTTTACGGAGGGACTACGAGCAGTACTTC
v_call: TRBV4-2; clone_size: .; d_call: .; j_call: TRBJ2-2; cdr3_aa: CASSQEEGSTGELFF; cdr3_nt: TGTGCCAGCAGCCAAGAGGAGGGGAGCACCGGGGAGCTGTTTTTT
v_call: TRBV5-5; clone_size: few; d_call: .; j_call: TRBJ1-1; cdr3_aa: CASSRRGDTEAFF; cdr3_nt: TGTGCCAGCAGCAGAAGGGGGGACACTGAAGCTTTCTTT
v_call: TRBV29-1; clone_size: .; d_call: TRBD1; j_call: TRBJ1-2; cdr3_aa: CSVETFGTGVFGYTF; cdr3_nt: TGCAGCGTTGAAACTTTCGGGACAGGGGTTTTTGGCTACACCTTC
v_call: TRBV7-3; clone_size: many; d_call: .; j_call: TRBJ2-5; cdr3_aa: CASSLNRAKTQYF; cdr3_nt: TGTGCCAGCAGCTTAAACAGGGCCAAGACCCAGTACTTC
v_call: TRBV6-6; clone_size: many; d_call: .; j_call: TRBJ1-6; cdr3_aa: CASSDGLNSPLHF; cdr3_nt: TGTGCCAGCAGTGACGGGCTTAATTCACCCCTCCACTTT
v_call: TRBV7-2; clone_size: many; d_call: TRBD1; j_call: TRBJ2-5; cdr3_aa: CASSFGDRRLETQYF; cdr3_nt: TGTGCCAGCAGCTTTGGGGACAGGAGGCTAGAGACCCAGTACTTC
v_call: TRBV12-3/TRBV12-4; clone_size: .; d_call: .; j_call: TRBJ2-5; cdr3_aa: CASSLRRDQETQYF; cdr3_nt: TGTGCCAGCAGTTTACGCAGGGACCAAGAGACCCAGTACTTC
v_call: TRBV15; clone_size: many; d_call: .; j_call: TRBJ2-3; cdr3_aa: CATSRDGHKTDTQYF; cdr3_nt: TGTGCCACCAGCAGAGATGGGCACAAGACAGATACGCAGTATTTT
v_call: TRBV7-9; clone_size: few; d_call: .; j_call: TRBJ2-3; cdr3_aa: CASSLEGGTQYF; cdr3_nt: TGTGCCAGCAGCTTAGAGGGCGGGACGCAGTATTTT
v_call: TRBV12-3/TRBV12-4; clone_size: many; d_call: .; j_call: TRBJ2-5; cdr3_aa: CASSPSVGTQYF; cdr3_nt: TGTGCCAGCAGCCCATCCGTGGGGACCCAGTACTTC
v_call: TRBV7-3; clone_size: many; d_call: .; j_call: TRBJ2-2; cdr3_aa: CASSLTAGGQRMGELFF; cdr3_nt: TGTGCCAGCAGCTTAACGGCAGGAGGCCAGAGAATGGGGGAGCTGTTTTTT
v_call: TRBV3-1; clone_size: .; d_call: .; j_call: TRBJ2-7; cdr3_aa: CASSQVYYEQYF; cdr3_nt: TGTGCCAGCAGCCAGGTGTACTACGAGCAGTACTTC
v_call: TRBV12-3/TRBV12-4; clone_size: many; d_call: .; j_call: TRBJ1-1; cdr3_aa: CASSLEENTEAFF; cdr3_nt: TGTGCCAGCAGTTTAGAAGAGAACACTGAAGCTTTCTTT
v_call: TRBV12-3/TRBV12-4; clone_size: .; d_call: TRBD1; j_call: TRBJ1-3; cdr3_aa: CASSLAGTGLGGNTIYF; cdr3_nt: TGTGCCAGCAGTTTGGCCGGGACAGGCCTAGGTGGAAACACCATATATTTT
v_call: TRBV5-1; clone_size: many; d_call: .; j_call: TRBJ2-3; cdr3_aa: CASSLAEDRTDTQYF; cdr3_nt: TGCGCCAGCAGCTTGGCCGAGGACCGCACAGATACGCAGTATTTT
v_call: TRBV9; clone_size: few; d_call: TRBD2; j_call: TRBJ2-1; cdr3_aa: CASSDAPSGDSYNEQFF; cdr3_nt: TGTGCCAGCAGTGATGCCCCTAGCGGGGACTCCTACAATGAGCAGTTCTTC
v_call: TRBV20-1; clone_size: few; d_call: .; j_call: TRBJ2-1; cdr3_aa: CSARDRREPYNEQFF; cdr3_nt: TGCAGTGCTAGAGATAGGAGGGAGCCCTACAATGAGCAGTTCTTC
v_call: TRBV20-1; clone_size: many; d_call: .; j_call: TRBJ2-4; cdr3_aa: CSASHRGVAKNIQYF; cdr3_nt: TGCAGTGCTAGTCATCGCGGCGTAGCCAAAAACATTCAGTACTTC
v_call: TRBV7-2; clone_size: many; d_call: TRBD2; j_call: TRBJ2-5; cdr3_aa: CASSPGALAGQETQYF; cdr3_nt: TGTGCCAGCAGCCCAGGGGCACTAGCGGGGCAAGAGACCCAGTACTTC
v_call: TRBV5-1; clone_size: few; d_call: .; j_call: TRBJ2-5; cdr3_aa: CASSLGPGVETQYF; cdr3_nt: TGCGCCAGCAGCTTGGGCCCGGGGGTTGAGACCCAGTACTTC
v_call: TRBV24-1; clone_size: few; d_call: .; j_call: TRBJ2-2; cdr3_aa: CATSDPRLGGANTGELFF; cdr3_nt: TGTGCCACCAGTGATCCCCGTTTGGGCGGCGCGAACACCGGGGAGCTGTTTTTT
v_call: TRBV20-1; clone_size: many; d_call: .; j_call: TRBJ1-5; cdr3_aa: CSAGGVGLVQPQHF; cdr3_nt: TGCAGTGCTGGGGGGGTCGGGCTGGTTCAGCCCCAGCATTTT
v_call: TRBV7-7; clone_size: .; d_call: .; j_call: TRBJ2-5; cdr3_aa: CASSSSGAKETQYF; cdr3_nt: TGTGCTAGCAGCTCATCCGGAGCAAAAGAGACCCAGTACTTC
v_call: TRBV7-2; clone_size: few; d_call: .; j_call: TRBJ2-7; cdr3_aa: CASSLSEQSSYEQYF; cdr3_nt: TGTGCCAGCAGCTTATCGGAGCAGAGCTCCTACGAGCAGTACTTC
v_call: TRBV11-3; clone_size: many; d_call: .; j_call: TRBJ2-7; cdr3_aa: CASSLGTRRYEQYF; cdr3_nt: TGTGCCAGCAGCCTCGGGACTCGCCGCTACGAGCAGTACTTC
v_call: TRBV29-1; clone_size: many; d_call: TRBD1; j_call: TRBJ1-2; cdr3_aa: CSVAGQGNYGYTF; cdr3_nt: TGCAGCGTGGCGGGACAGGGGAACTATGGCTACACCTTC